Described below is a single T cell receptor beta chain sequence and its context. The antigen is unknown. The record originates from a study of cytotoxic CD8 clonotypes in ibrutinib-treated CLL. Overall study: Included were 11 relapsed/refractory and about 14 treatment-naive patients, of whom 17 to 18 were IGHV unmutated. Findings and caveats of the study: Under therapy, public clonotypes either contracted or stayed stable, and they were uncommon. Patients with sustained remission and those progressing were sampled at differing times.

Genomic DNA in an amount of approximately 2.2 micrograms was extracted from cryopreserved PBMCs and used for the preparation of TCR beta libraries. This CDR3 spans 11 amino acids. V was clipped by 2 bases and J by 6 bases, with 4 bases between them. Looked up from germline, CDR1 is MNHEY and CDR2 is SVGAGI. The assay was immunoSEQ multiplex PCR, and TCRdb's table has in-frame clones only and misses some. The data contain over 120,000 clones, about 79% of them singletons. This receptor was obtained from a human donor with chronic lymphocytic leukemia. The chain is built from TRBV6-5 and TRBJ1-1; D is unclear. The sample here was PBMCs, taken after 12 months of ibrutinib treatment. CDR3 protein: CASSYRSEAFF. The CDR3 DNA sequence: TGTGCCAGCAGTTACAGGTCTGAAGCTTTCTTT.